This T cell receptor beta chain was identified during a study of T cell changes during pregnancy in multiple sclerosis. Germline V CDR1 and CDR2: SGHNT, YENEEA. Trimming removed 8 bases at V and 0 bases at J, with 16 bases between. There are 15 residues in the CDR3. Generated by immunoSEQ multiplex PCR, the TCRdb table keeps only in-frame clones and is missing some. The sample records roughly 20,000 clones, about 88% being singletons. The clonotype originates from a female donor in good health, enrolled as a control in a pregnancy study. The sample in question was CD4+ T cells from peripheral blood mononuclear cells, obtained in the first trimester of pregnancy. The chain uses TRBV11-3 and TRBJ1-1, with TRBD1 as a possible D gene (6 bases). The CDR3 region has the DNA TGTGCCAGCTCGTTGTGGACAGAGTTGAACACTGAAGCTTTCTTT. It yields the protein CASSLWTELNTEAFF.